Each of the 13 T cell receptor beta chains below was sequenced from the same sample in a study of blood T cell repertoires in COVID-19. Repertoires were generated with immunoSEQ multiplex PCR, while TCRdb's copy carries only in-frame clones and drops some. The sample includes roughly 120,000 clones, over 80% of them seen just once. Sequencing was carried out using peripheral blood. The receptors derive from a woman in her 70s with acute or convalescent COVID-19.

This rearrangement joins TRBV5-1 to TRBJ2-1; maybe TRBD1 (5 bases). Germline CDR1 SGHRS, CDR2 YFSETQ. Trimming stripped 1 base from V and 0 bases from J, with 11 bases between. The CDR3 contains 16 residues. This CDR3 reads CASSLIGDSSYNEQFF. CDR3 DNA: TGCGCCAGCAGCTTGATTGGCGACAGCTCCTACAATGAGCAGTTCTTC.

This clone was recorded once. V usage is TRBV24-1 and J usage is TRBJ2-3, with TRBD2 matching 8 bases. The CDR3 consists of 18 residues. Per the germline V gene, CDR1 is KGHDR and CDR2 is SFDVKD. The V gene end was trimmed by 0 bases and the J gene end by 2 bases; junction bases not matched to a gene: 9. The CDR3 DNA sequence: TGTGCCACCAGTGATTTGCCCGTTGGCGGGAGGACCACAGATACGCAGTATTTT. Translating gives CATSDLPVGGRTTDTQYF.

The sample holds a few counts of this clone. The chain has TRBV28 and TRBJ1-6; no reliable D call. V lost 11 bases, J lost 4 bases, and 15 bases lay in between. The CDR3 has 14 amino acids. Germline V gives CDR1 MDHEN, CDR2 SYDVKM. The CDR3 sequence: CAVPTGSYNSPLHF. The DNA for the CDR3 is TGTGCCGTCCCAACGGGATCGTATAATTCACCCCTCCACTTT.

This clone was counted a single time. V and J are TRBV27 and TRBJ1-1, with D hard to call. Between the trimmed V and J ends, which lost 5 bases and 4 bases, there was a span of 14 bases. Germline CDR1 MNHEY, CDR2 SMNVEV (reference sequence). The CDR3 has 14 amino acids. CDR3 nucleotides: TGTGCCAGCAGTCACCCGGCTGCGGCCACTGAAGCTTTCTTT. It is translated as CASSHPAAATEAFF.

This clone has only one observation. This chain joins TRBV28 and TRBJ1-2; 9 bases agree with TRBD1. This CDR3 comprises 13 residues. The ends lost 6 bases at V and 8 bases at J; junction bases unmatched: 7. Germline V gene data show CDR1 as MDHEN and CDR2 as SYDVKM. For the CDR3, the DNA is TGTGCCAGCAGCTACAGGGGGCGCGGGGGCTACACCTTC. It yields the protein CASSYRGRGGYTF.

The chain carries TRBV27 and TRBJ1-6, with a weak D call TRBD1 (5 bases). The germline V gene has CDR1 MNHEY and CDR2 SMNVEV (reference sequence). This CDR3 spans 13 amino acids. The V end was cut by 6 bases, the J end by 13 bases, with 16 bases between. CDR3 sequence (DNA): TGTGCCAGCAGGGGGGGGACCTTCTCCCCCCTCCACTTT. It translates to CASRGGTFSPLHF.

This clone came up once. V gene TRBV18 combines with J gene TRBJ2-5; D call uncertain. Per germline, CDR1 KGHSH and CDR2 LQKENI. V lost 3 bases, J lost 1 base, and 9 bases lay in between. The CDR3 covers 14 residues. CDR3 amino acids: CASSPPLTQETQYF. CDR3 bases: TGTGCCAGCTCACCTCCGCTAACCCAAGAGACCCAGTACTTC. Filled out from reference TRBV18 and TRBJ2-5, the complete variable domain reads NAGVMQNPRHLVRRRGQEARLRCSPMKGHSHVYWYRQLPEEGLKFMVYLQKENIIDESGMPKERFSAEFPKEGPSILRIQQVVRGDSAAYFCASSPPLTQETQYFGPGTRLLVL.

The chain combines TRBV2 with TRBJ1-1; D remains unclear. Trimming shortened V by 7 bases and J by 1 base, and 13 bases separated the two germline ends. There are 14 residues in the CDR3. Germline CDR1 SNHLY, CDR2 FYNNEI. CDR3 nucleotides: TGTGCCAGCAACGAGGGCTTCCCGAACACTGAAGCTTTCTTT. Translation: CASNEGFPNTEAFF.

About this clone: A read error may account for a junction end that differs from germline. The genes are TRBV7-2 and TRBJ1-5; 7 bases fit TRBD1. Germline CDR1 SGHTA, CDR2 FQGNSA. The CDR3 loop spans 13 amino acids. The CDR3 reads CASSSTGETPRHF. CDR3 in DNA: TGTGCCAGCAGCTCAACAGGGGAGACCCCCCGGCATTTT.

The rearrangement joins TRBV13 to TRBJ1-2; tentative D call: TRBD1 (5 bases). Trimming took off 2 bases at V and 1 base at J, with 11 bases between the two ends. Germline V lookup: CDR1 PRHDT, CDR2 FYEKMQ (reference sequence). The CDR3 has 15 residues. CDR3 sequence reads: CASSLLAGLNYGYTF. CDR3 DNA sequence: TGTGCCAGCAGCTTACTCGCAGGGCTTAACTATGGCTACACCTTC.

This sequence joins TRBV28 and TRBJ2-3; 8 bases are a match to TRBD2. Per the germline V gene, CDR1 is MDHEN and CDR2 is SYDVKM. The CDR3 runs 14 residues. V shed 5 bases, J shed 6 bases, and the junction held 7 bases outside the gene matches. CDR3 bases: TGTGCCAGCAGTCCTGCGGGGGGTGAGGATACGCAGTATTTT. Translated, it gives CASSPAGGEDTQYF.

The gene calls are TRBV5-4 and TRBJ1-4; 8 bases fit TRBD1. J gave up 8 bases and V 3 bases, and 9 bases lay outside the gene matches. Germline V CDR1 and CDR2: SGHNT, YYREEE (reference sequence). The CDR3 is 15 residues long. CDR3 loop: CASSSPGQVEEKLFF. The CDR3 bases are TGTGCCAGCAGCTCCCCGGGACAGGTTGAGGAAAAACTGTTTTTT.

As DNA, the CDR3 is TGCGCCAGCAGCTTGGAGGCAGGCGTTTACAATGAGCAGTTCTTC. Its protein is CASSLEAGVYNEQFF. This rearrangement joins TRBV5-1 to TRBJ2-1; D is undetermined. CDR3 length: 15 residues. The V gene lost 0 bases and the J gene lost 4 bases, with 11 bases spanning the gap. Germline V lookup: CDR1 SGHRS, CDR2 YFSETQ.